A single sample gave rise to the 8 T cell receptor beta chains below, sequenced in a study of cytomegalovirus exposure and HLA in healthy donors. Assay: immunoSEQ multiplex PCR; the TCRdb copy retains only in-frame clones and omits some. The sample records 150,000 to 200,000 clones, around nine tenths being singletons. Sequences were obtained from PBMCs. These receptors all come from a woman under 30 in good health and CMV-seronegative.

The chain carries TRBV15 and TRBJ1-1; a possible D gene is TRBD1 (5 bases). Germline V lookup: CDR1 LNHNV, CDR2 YYDKDF (reference sequence). This CDR3 is built from 15 residues. V shed 0 bases and J shed 1 base, with 9 bases lying between them. CDR3 loop: CATSRDLGENTEAFF. CDR3 bases: TGTGCCACCAGCAGAGATCTAGGGGAGAACACTGAAGCTTTCTTT.

The chain combines TRBV11-2 with TRBJ2-2, with D possibly being TRBD2 (5 bases). The V end lost 4 bases, the J end lost 3 bases, and 12 bases lay between the germline ends. The germline V gene encodes CDR1 SGHAT and CDR2 FQNNGV. This CDR3 comprises 15 residues. CDR3 in amino acids: CASSSRTLDTGELFF. The DNA of the CDR3 is TGTGCCAGCAGCTCACGGACTCTTGACACCGGGGAGCTGTTTTTT.

This clone appeared a single time. The chain couples TRBV5-1 to TRBJ1-1; D is uncertain. The V and J ends lost 3 bases and 0 bases respectively, with 6 bases between them. This CDR3 has 13 residues. Germline-derived CDR1 and CDR2 are SGHRS and YFSETQ. CDR3 region: CASSSQMNTEAFF. As DNA, the CDR3 is TGCGCCAGCAGCTCCCAGATGAACACTGAAGCTTTCTTT.

The chain links TRBV7-9 to TRBJ1-1; weak D call: TRBD1 (6 bases). This CDR3 spans 13 amino acids. Trimming pared 6 bases from V and 4 bases from J, leaving 12 bases between. Germline-derived CDR1 and CDR2 are SEHNR and FQNEAQ (reference sequence). In nucleotides, the CDR3 is TGTGCCAGCAGTCCACAGGGTTCCACTGAAGCTTTCTTT. Translated, it gives CASSPQGSTEAFF.

The chain recombines TRBV7-3 with TRBJ2-2, with 10 positions matching TRBD2. CDR1 SGHTA and CDR2 FQGTGA come from the germline V gene. V lost 1 base, J lost 2 bases, and 7 bases stayed unmatched. The CDR3 length is 18 residues. CDR3 DNA sequence: TGTGCCAGCAGCTTAATACCCGTAGCGGGGGGAAACACCGGGGAGCTGTTTTTT. Its protein product is CASSLIPVAGGNTGELFF.

The chain uses TRBV7-2 and TRBJ2-7; TRBD2 agrees at 11 bases. The germline gives CDR1 SGHTA, CDR2 FQGNSA. Trimming took 5 bases from V and 6 from J; bases not matched to a gene: 9. The CDR3 is 15 amino acids. The CDR3 reads CASSVSSSGRFEQYF. The CDR3 DNA sequence: TGTGCCAGCAGCGTAAGCTCTAGCGGGAGGTTCGAGCAGTACTTC.

The V call is TRBV12-2, the J call TRBJ1-5; the table's D call of TRBD1 was not tested on the DNA. TRBV12-2 is a known pseudogene. The CDR3 is 15 amino acids. The CDR3 sequence is CASRRYRAFNQPQHF. In nucleotides, the CDR3 is TGTGCAAGTCGCCGTTACAGGGCCTTTAATCAGCCCCAGCATTTT.

The V and J genes are TRBV29-1 and TRBJ1-2; TRBD1 agrees at 8 bases. Trimming removed 8 bases from V and 5 bases from J; junction bases left unmatched: 10. This CDR3 spans 13 amino acids. Germline V gene sequence: CDR1 SQVTM, CDR2 ANQGSEA. The CDR3 nucleotides read TGCAGCTCCCTTGCCGGGACAGGTTATGGCTACACCTTC. Translation gives CSSLAGTGYGYTF.